The 17 T cell receptor beta chains given below trace back to one sample, sequenced in a study of early stage breast cancer tumors. The protocol was immunoSEQ multiplex PCR, while the TCRdb copy is restricted to in-frame clones and leaves out a portion. The sample holds around 30,000 clones; roughly four fifths are singletons and the top ten take around 10%. The sample taken for sequencing was breast tumor tissue. The receptors stem from a young adult with breast cancer.

The chain recombines TRBV28 with TRBJ1-1; the match to TRBD1 covers 7 bases. Per germline, CDR1 MDHEN and CDR2 SYDVKM. The CDR3 loop spans 16 amino acids. The J segment lost 1 base and the V segment lost 4 bases, leaving 9 bases of the junction unmatched. CDR3: CASSSPATGTNTEAFF. The CDR3, as DNA: TGTGCCAGCAGTTCTCCCGCGACAGGGACGAACACTGAAGCTTTCTTT.

V usage is TRBV29-1 and J usage is TRBJ2-2; maybe TRBD2 (5 bases). The V end was cut by 2 bases, the J end by 4 bases, with 11 bases between. Looked up from germline, CDR1 is SQVTM and CDR2 is ANQGSEA. The length of the CDR3 is 14 residues. The CDR3 DNA reads TGCAGCGTTGAACCTAGCAGTTTCACCGGGGAGCTGTTTTTT. Translation: CSVEPSSFTGELFF.

This clone has just a few counts. This sequence joins TRBV5-1 and TRBJ2-2; D gene ambiguous. The CDR3 extends over 13 amino acids. Trimming removed 0 bases from V and 5 bases from J, with 5 bases in between. The germline V gene encodes CDR1 SGHRS and CDR2 YFSETQ. The chain's CDR3 is CASSLESTGELFF. The CDR3 DNA follows: TGCGCCAGCAGCTTGGAGAGTACCGGGGAGCTGTTTTTT. The full variable domain, completed using reference TRBV5-1 and TRBJ2-2, is KAGVTQTPRYLIKTRGQQVTLSCSPISGHRSVSWYQQTPGQGLQFLFEYFSETQRNKGNFPGRFSGRQFSNSRSEMNVSTLELGDSALYLCASSLESTGELFFGEGSRLTVL.

CDR3 sequence: CAWSFAGTGRKAFF. In DNA, the CDR3 is TGTGCCTGGAGCTTCGCCGGGACAGGGAGAAAAGCTTTCTTT. The chain joins TRBV30 to TRBJ1-1, with 9 bases lining up with TRBD1. Trimming at V came to 3 bases and at J to 9 bases, leaving 11 bases not matched to a gene. The CDR3 covers 14 residues. Per germline, CDR1 GTSNPN and CDR2 SVGIG (reference sequence).

The chain combines TRBV14 with TRBJ2-1; D uncertain. The CDR3 is 16 residues long. With 0 bases removed from V and 4 bases from J, the gap between germline ends came to 13 bases. The germline V gene has CDR1 SGHDN and CDR2 FVKESK. CDR3 loop: CASSQDVRRRYNEQFF. CDR3 coding DNA: TGTGCCAGCAGCCAAGATGTGAGGCGTCGTTACAATGAGCAGTTCTTC.

The chain recombines TRBV7-9 with TRBJ1-5; 8 bases are shared with TRBD1. This CDR3 is built from 18 residues. Germline V gene sequence: CDR1 SEHNR, CDR2 FQNEAQ (reference sequence). V shed 3 bases and J 3 bases; nucleotides not matched to a gene: 13. The CDR3 region has the DNA TGTGCCAGCAGCTTTAAGTTGGGGACAGGTACCGACAATCAGCCCCAGCATTTT. Its translation is CASSFKLGTGTDNQPQHF.

The J gene is TRBJ2-3, the V gene TRBV14; no clear D gene. Trimming shortened V by 2 bases and J by 6 bases, and 9 bases separated the two germline ends. Germline assignment: CDR1 SGHDN and CDR2 FVKESK. The length of the CDR3 is 13 residues. The CDR3: CASSQFLRDTQYF. CDR3 nucleotide sequence: TGTGCCAGCAGCCAATTTCTGAGGGATACGCAGTATTTT.

This CDR3 is CASSYLNLGMVYGYTF. The CDR3 DNA follows: TGTGCCAGCAGTTACCTAAACCTGGGAATGGTCTATGGCTACACCTTC. The chain is built from TRBV27 and TRBJ1-2; D is unclear. Per germline, CDR1 MNHEY and CDR2 SMNVEV (reference sequence). The V end lost 4 bases, the J end lost 4 bases, and 19 bases lay between the germline ends. CDR3 length: 16 residues.

Note on this clone: At the DNA level, this CDR3 is encoded by other sequences in the same sample as well. V usage is TRBV6-4 and J usage is TRBJ2-1, with a tentative D call TRBD2 (6 bases). Germline V lookup: CDR1 MRHNA, CDR2 SNTAGT. The CDR3 is 15 residues long. V lost 0 bases and J lost 0, with 6 bases in between. The CDR3, as DNA: TGTGCCAGCAGTGACTCTAGCGGCTCCTACAATGAGCAGTTCTTC. Residues: CASSDSSGSYNEQFF.

This clone was detected a few times. The chain is built from TRBV6-5 and TRBJ1-3; no definite D call. V gave up 0 bases and J gave up 0 bases, with 9 bases separating them. The CDR3 is 16 residues long. CDR1 and CDR2 (germline): MNHEY, SVGAGI. CDR3 amino acids: CASSYSGGNSGNTIYF. CDR3 in DNA: TGTGCCAGCAGTTACTCGGGCGGAAACTCTGGAAACACCATATATTTT.

This rearrangement joins TRBV6-1 to TRBJ1-1, with D maybe TRBD1 (5 bases). Germline V gene lookup returns CDR1 MNHNS and CDR2 SASEGT. The CDR3 sequence is 13 residues long. The V gene lost 6 bases and the J gene lost 1 base, with 9 bases spanning the gap. The CDR3 here is CASSHTGNTEAFF. The CDR3 region has the DNA TGTGCCAGCAGCCACACAGGGAACACTGAAGCTTTCTTT.

This chain uses TRBV19 with TRBJ2-1; 7 positions match TRBD2. This CDR3 has 15 amino acids. The trim removed 5 bases at V and 2 bases at J, leaving 6 bases unmatched. The V gene's germline CDR1 is LNHDA and CDR2 SQIVND (reference sequence). CDR3 protein: CASSARDYPYNEQFF. The CDR3 DNA reads as TGTGCCAGTAGTGCCCGGGACTACCCCTACAATGAGCAGTTCTTC.

The CDR3 bases are TGTGCCAGCAGCCCCTTGGGGAGCTCCTACAATGAGCAGTTCTTC. Its protein product is CASSPLGSSYNEQFF. V usage is TRBV7-2 and J usage is TRBJ2-1; the D gene is possibly TRBD2 (5 bases). V lost 5 bases and J 0 bases, leaving 11 bases between the germline ends. The CDR3 runs to 15 residues. Looked up from germline, CDR1 is SGHTA and CDR2 is FQGNSA.

The rearrangement joins TRBV21-1 to TRBJ2-1; the table's TRBD2 call for D was not verified on the DNA. TRBV21-1 is termed a pseudogene. The CDR3 covers 15 residues. The chain's CDR3 is CASSPALKNYNEQFF. As DNA, the CDR3 is TGTGCCAGCAGCCCTGCGTTGAAAAACTACAATGAGCAGTTCTTC.

The J gene is TRBJ1-1, the V gene TRBV11-2; a possible D gene is TRBD1 (6 bases). The length of the CDR3 is 14 residues. Germline V gene lookup returns CDR1 SGHAT and CDR2 FQNNGV. Trimming pared 4 bases from V and 5 bases from J, leaving 14 bases between. CDR3 bases: TGTGCCAGCAGCTCTACCGTAGGGGGGACTGAAGCTTTCTTT. It encodes CASSSTVGGTEAFF.

The chain employs TRBV9 and TRBJ1-6; TRBD1 aligns across 8 bases. J was trimmed by 8 bases and V by 3 bases; bases with no gene match: 4. CDR3 length: 14 amino acids. Germline values: CDR1 SGDLS, CDR2 YYNGEE. DNA of the CDR3: TGTGCCAGCAGCGGGCGGGACAGGTATTCACCCCTCCACTTT. This gives the protein CASSGRDRYSPLHF.

This clone occurred once. V gene TRBV10-3 combines with J gene TRBJ2-1, with a tentative D call TRBD2 (6 bases). The CDR3 contains 15 residues. The germline V gene encodes CDR1 ENHRY and CDR2 SYGVKD. Trimming shortened V by 6 bases and J by 4 bases, and 16 bases separated the two germline ends. This chain's CDR3 is CAIRPRLGSYNEQFF. CDR3 in DNA: TGTGCCATCAGGCCCAGACTAGGATCTTACAATGAGCAGTTCTTC.